This T cell receptor beta chain was sequenced during a study of cytomegalovirus exposure and HLA in healthy donors listed by TCRdb under 2017. For the wider study: An earlier analysis of under 600 of the donors reported roughly 270 Gb of sequence data and approximately 110 million unique TCR beta sequences from 150 million to 200 million T cells. Around 330 gigabases of sequencing data and around 85 million unique TCR sequences made up an early release that covered several hundred HLA-typed donors. Among the roughly 380 genotyped donors, 81% belonged to the genetic ancestry cluster associated with self-reported Caucasian donors. The aim of the study was to test whether cataloging public T cell receptors could identify signatures of past pathogen exposure. The study profiled the T cell repertoires of some 610 subjects by immunosequencing and related them to cytomegalovirus serostatus. Along with the 666-subject first cohort, a separate validation cohort of 120 different subjects was used. To predict cytomegalovirus infection status, the study brought together high-throughput TCR immunosequencing, statistical association of individual TCRs with disease status, and machine learning. In a later analysis, previously published TCR beta repertoires from about 670 donors were re-analyzed and high-resolution HLA genotyping was added so that TCR occurrence patterns could be studied. Rather than drawing on any new phenotypic data, the later analysis identified candidate immune exposures from TCR beta sequences and the way those sequences occurred across donors. An earlier analysis of around 640 of the donors used high-throughput TCR beta sequencing to judge whether each TCR beta V gene segment behaved as functional or pseudogenic. Donor age, sex, ethnicity and CMV serostatus were compiled together with the repertoire data. In a later genetic analysis, genome-wide SNP genotypes for about three fifths of the roughly 670 donors were used, and that subset was treated as a discovery cohort. Every discovery cohort repertoire had been produced on one sequencing platform. Class I and class II HLA loci were covered by the typing at four-digit resolution. The number of typed donors differed by locus: roughly 629-630 for A, B, C, DRB1 and DQB1; 500 to 550 for DQA1; some 590 for DPA1; and around 450 for DPB1. Five DR-DQ haplotypes were treated as single units for association and clustering because of strong linkage in the cohort. Across under 500 genotyped donors of the cohort, an average of approximately 220,000 unique TCR beta nucleotide sequences per donor were sequenced, and 15% to 20% of those sequences were non-productive.

Concerning this clone itself: It has no known antigen specificity. No base quality information exists; no much larger clone differs at one position.

Library prep was done by the immunoSEQ multiplex PCR assay. For the multiplex PCR, a mixture combining 60 forward primers for TCR Vbeta segments and 13 reverse primers for TCR Jbeta segments was used. The CDR3 region of rearranged TCR beta genes was amplified from genomic DNA by a multiplex PCR assay. The Illumina HiSeq System was used to sequence the amplified TCR beta libraries as 87-base-pair reads. Turning to the authors' computational methods: A later analysis tallied 70 million to 100 million unique TCR beta chains across the approximately 670 repertoires, and about 10 million of those chains were shared by two or more donors. Raw reads were error-corrected and collapsed into unique sequences with a nearest-neighbor algorithm that merged closely related sequences to remove PCR and sequencing errors. V, D and J gene segments were assigned by aligning CDR3 sequences to IMGT reference sequences. Each retained sequence needed at least a six-nucleotide match to both a V gene segment and a J gene segment. A rearrangement was called productive if the CDR3 had no stop codons and remained in frame with V and J, and every other rearrangement was called non-productive. Following IMGT convention, CDR3 was defined as the stretch from the second conserved V-encoded cysteine to the conserved J-encoded phenylalanine. The earlier analysis of about 610 of the donors excluded sequences that lacked an unambiguous match to a single V gene segment. An earlier analysis of 450 to 650 of the donors called V segments functional above 56.7% productive rearrangements and segregating when the between-donor standard deviation exceeded 5%. A statistical classification framework was developed to diagnose cytomegalovirus status using the catalog of TCR beta chain sequences. In a later analysis, TCR nucleotide sequences were compared against IMGT/GENE-DB human TR gene sequences so that V and J genes could be assigned. The TCRdist pipeline was used in a later analysis to assign CDR3 sequences and most-parsimonious VDJ recombination scenarios. In a later analysis, each TCR beta chain was defined by its CDR3 amino acid sequence together with its V-gene family, and reads lacking a unique V-gene family were excluded. A later analysis removed 592 highly shared, low-generation-probability nucleotide sequences to deal with suspected cross-contamination and a sequencing artifact. A later analysis calculated a clonal expansion index for each public chain from normalized within-repertoire ranks of inferred template counts. In a later analysis, generation probabilities were computed with a VDJ recombination model fitted to out-of-frame rearrangements, and the resulting probabilities were checked against IGoR. Hypergeometric tests were used in a later analysis to score TCR-TCR, TCR-HLA and TCR-CMV co-occurrence, with a repertoire-size bias correction applied to the TCR pairs. A later analysis estimated false discovery rates by permuting HLA or CMV assignments 20 times. A later analysis grouped co-occurring TCRs with DBSCAN, adding TCRdist sequence similarity when clustering within HLA-allele-positive subsets. Repertoires with fewer than 30,000 or more than 120,000 public chains were left out of co-occurrence clustering, as were several repertoires with anomalous nucleotide sharing. Not all clones reach the TCRdb copy of this immuneACCESS table, which keeps in-frame sequences only. Checked studies attribute under half of the gap to unresolved V genes and leave the rest unexplained. The D gene and trimming were derived from the DNA, and the V and J assignments and clone size from that table. In this sample the table shows around 120,000 clones, roughly 79% of which occur a single time. 0.55% to 0.75% of the sample is in the top ten clones.

Points the paper makes about the study in general: In a later analysis, several top co-occurrence clusters were reported to appear linked to parvovirus B19, influenza, CMV and Epstein-Barr virus. Only TCR beta chains were sequenced in this cohort, and the absence of alpha or paired-chain data limited detectable features. According to a later genetic analysis, donors in an Asian-associated ancestry cluster had fewer N-insertions in productive TCRs than the approximately 650-donor mean. The classifier was reported to diagnose cytomegalovirus status with high specificity and sensitivity in both the original cohort and the validation cohort. In a later analysis, the rate of TCR association differed among HLA loci, with DRB1 alleles having the most associated TCRs and HLA-C alleles having the fewest. A cluster of highly shared sequence variants was judged likely to be a technical artifact of the sequencing pipeline. Roughly uniform sequencing depth across donors was assumed in presence/absence analyses, although this assumption may not hold. Assigning TCR associations to individual alleles was difficult when HLA alleles, especially DR and DQ, strongly co-occurred. In vitro tests confirmed that a few of the cytomegalovirus-associated TCR beta chains recognize cytomegalovirus antigens. In a later analysis, over 15,000 TCR beta sequences were associated with specific HLA alleles at a false discovery rate of 0.05. Most CMV-associated TCR beta chains appeared to be HLA-restricted in a later analysis, and the HLA associations seemed to be driven largely by CMV exposure. For the cohort, immune exposure information was limited to CMV serostatus. While some public TCRs were present in many individuals, most TCR sequences turned up only very rarely across donors. HLA typing was unavailable for some donors at each locus, so association tests used only the typed subset. A total of about 150 TCR beta chains were listed by the study as associated with cytomegalovirus. Compared with equally common non-associated chains, HLA-associated TCR beta chains in a later analysis were more clonally expanded and had lower generation probabilities. Because the 87-base-pair reads could not distinguish some IMGT-functional V segments, including TRBV6-2 and TRBV6-3, those segments were excluded. Seventeen rarely observed V segments, including chromosome 9 orphons, were excluded from the earlier analysis of approximately 500 of the donors because counts were too low. Correlated functional status among segregating V segments might reflect linkage disequilibrium, but an unknown experimental factor could not be ruled out. A further reported finding was that TCR beta sequences accurately predicted the HLA-A and HLA-B alleles for most subjects in the first cohort. According to the authors, the approach could potentially be generalized to other disease states and immunological phenotypes. In a later genetic analysis, a missense DCLRE1C variant was associated with V-gene and J-gene trimming of TCR beta chains, and the association was replicated in an independent cohort. In an earlier analysis of approximately 590 of the donors, most TCR beta V segments appeared in productive rearrangements about 87% or about 30% of the time, broadly matching IMGT annotations.

The cohort comprised some 730 healthy bone marrow donors. At the time of sampling, every cohort member was nominally healthy, though immune exposures that went unrecorded were likely present. The donor was CMV seronegative and belonged to the group of several hundred seronegative cohort members. Each donor provided a peripheral blood sample, and peripheral blood mononuclear cells were used for TCR beta sequencing. The Qiagen DNeasy Blood Extraction Kit was used to extract genomic DNA from the blood cell samples. From cysteine to phenylalanine, the CDR3 is 14 amino acids long. CDR3 DNA is the only sequence kept; it has 42 bases, read in frame from the first base. V is clipped by 2 bases and J by 5 bases, and the sequence between their germline boundaries is 11 bases long. Taken from the germline V gene, the CDR1 and CDR2 loops are SGHRS and YFSETQ.

The sequencing sample was made of PBMCs. The clonotype comes from a man between 18 and 35 years old in good health and CMV-seronegative. The sequence is built from TRBV5-1 and TRBJ1-5; TRBD1 could be the D gene, as 5 bases match. The CDR3 region: CASSFGGRDQPQHF. The sequenced DNA: TGCGCCAGCAGCTTCGGGGGGAGAGATCAGCCCCAGCATTTT.